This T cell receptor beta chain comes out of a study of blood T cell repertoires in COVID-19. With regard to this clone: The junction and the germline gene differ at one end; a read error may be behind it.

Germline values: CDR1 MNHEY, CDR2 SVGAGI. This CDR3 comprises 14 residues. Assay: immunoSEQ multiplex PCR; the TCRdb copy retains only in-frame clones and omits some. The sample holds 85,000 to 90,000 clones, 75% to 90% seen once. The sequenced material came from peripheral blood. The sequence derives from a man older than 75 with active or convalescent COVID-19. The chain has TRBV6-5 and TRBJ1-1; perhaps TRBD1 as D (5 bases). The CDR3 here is CASISGGGGPEAFF. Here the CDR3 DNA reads TGTGCTAGCATCTCGGGCGGGGGTGGCCCTGAAGCTTTCTTT.